This TCR beta chain was documented in a study of T cell responses to AZD1222 COVID-19 vaccine. The wider study: Analysis merged second doses at about 4 or about 12 weeks.

About this clone: Its antigen remains unknown.

Only in-frame clones appear in the TCRdb table, and some are missing; sequencing was by immunoSEQ multiplex PCR. The table lists 100,000 to 150,000 clones, less than 90% of them singletons. Notes on the study in general: Among those given AZD1222, only 6 or 7 were seropositive at baseline.

The receptor's source is an adult in good health. The input for sequencing was peripheral blood, taken on day 0 of AZD1222 vaccination.

CDR3 sequence (DNA): TGTGCCAGCAGTTTACTCCCCGAGATAAGCTACAATCAGCCCCAGCATTTT. It codes for CASSLLPEISYNQPQHF. V usage is TRBV28 and J usage is TRBJ1-5; the D is unclear. V lost 2 bases and J lost 3, with 17 bases in between. This CDR3 region has 17 residues. The V gene's germline CDR1 is MDHEN and CDR2 SYDVKM.